This is a list of T cell receptor beta chains from one sample in a study of T cell responses to AZD1222 COVID-19 vaccine. Assay: immunoSEQ multiplex PCR; the TCRdb copy retains only in-frame clones and omits some. This sample yields about 120,000 clones, of which around 87% are seen a single time; over 9.5% belongs to the top ten. Material: peripheral blood, obtained on day 0 of AZD1222 vaccination. Receptors were obtained from an adult in good health. Each CDR3 is given with its conserved first and last residue. The D gene is left open where the match is weak. Clone size is not always given. Where it is, it says once, few, many or a class for expanded clones.

d_call | clone_size | j_call | v_call | cdr3_aa | cdr3_nt
. | . | TRBJ2-1 | TRBV18 | CASSPSGGRSYNEQFF | TGTGCCAGCTCACCCAGCGGAGGGAGGTCCTACAATGAGCAGTTCTTC
TRBD1 | . | TRBJ1-2 | TRBV18 | CASSPGTGGGYTF | TGTGCCAGCTCACCCGGGACAGGGGGTGGCTACACCTTC
. | . | TRBJ1-1 | TRBV3-1/TRBV3-2 | CATGGEADTEAFF | TGTGCCACGGGAGGGGAGGCTGACACTGAAGCTTTCTTT
. | . | TRBJ1-2 | TRBV2 | CASSSQSTDGYTF | TGTGCCAGCAGTAGTCAAAGTACCGATGGCTACACCTTC
. | . | TRBJ1-2 | TRBV20-1 | CSVGERDGYTF | TGCAGTGTAGGTGAAAGGGATGGCTACACCTTC
. | . | TRBJ2-3 | TRBV10-3 | CAISESIDTQYF | TGTGCCATCAGTGAGAGTATAGATACGCAGTATTTT
. | once | TRBJ2-2 | TRBV12-5 | CASGLGVRNTGELFF | TGTGCTAGTGGTTTGGGAGTTCGGAACACCGGGGAGCTGTTTTTT
. | . | TRBJ2-1 | TRBV6-5 | CASTQGSRSYNEQFF | TGTGCCAGCACCCAAGGCAGTAGGTCCTACAATGAGCAGTTCTTC
TRBD1 | . | TRBJ1-4 | TRBV7-9 | CASSQGQGFEKLFF | TGTGCCAGCAGCCAGGGACAGGGCTTTGAAAAACTGTTTTTT
TRBD1 | . | TRBJ1-5 | TRBV2 | CASNTQGDGNQPQHF | TGTGCCAGCAATACCCAGGGGGACGGCAATCAGCCCCAGCATTTT
TRBD2 | . | TRBJ2-3 | TRBV6-6 | CASSSPAGEEYF | TGTGCCAGCAGCTCCCCAGCGGGGGAAGAGTATTTT
. | . | TRBJ1-5 | TRBV18 | CASSLGGGDQPQHF | TGTGCCAGCTCATTGGGGGGCGGGGATCAGCCCCAGCATTTT
. | . | TRBJ2-2 | TRBV7-2 | CASTASFRELFF | TGTGCCAGCACCGCTTCCTTCAGGGAGCTGTTTTTT
. | . | TRBJ2-1 | TRBV10-2 | CASSGWGKSSYNEQFF | TGCGCCAGCAGCGGTTGGGGGAAGAGCTCCTACAATGAGCAGTTCTTC
. | . | TRBJ1-1 | TRBV11-3 | CASSLRQFTEAFF | TGTGCCAGCAGCTTACGGCAGTTCACTGAAGCTTTCTTT
. | . | TRBJ1-3 | TRBV5-1 | CASSRDGPVGNTIYF | TGCGCCAGCAGCCGGGACGGCCCAGTCGGAAACACCATATATTTT
TRBD2 | . | TRBJ2-7 | TRBV7-2 | CASSPLAGGEEQYF | TGTGCCAGCAGCCCTCTAGCGGGGGGAGAAGAGCAGTACTTC
. | once | TRBJ2-1 | TRBV5-1 | CASSLGGWNEQFF | TGCGCCAGCAGCTTGGGAGGGTGGAATGAGCAGTTCTTC
. | . | TRBJ2-7 | TRBV30 | CAWSGIYEQYF | TGTGCCTGGAGTGGTATCTACGAGCAGTACTTC
. | . | TRBJ2-5 | TRBV28 | CASSFSTVQETQYF | TGTGCCAGCAGTTTTTCGACAGTACAAGAGACCCAGTACTTC
. | . | TRBJ1-1 | TRBV10-3 | CAISPPGVRTEAFF | TGTGCCATCAGTCCCCCGGGGGTTCGGACTGAAGCTTTCTTT
TRBD1 | few | TRBJ1-2 | TRBV15 | CATSPRTGSGYTF | TGTGCCACCAGCCCCAGGACAGGCAGTGGCTACACCTTC
. | few | TRBJ1-1 | TRBV4-1 | CASSQPSQGNTEAFF | TGCGCCAGCAGCCAACCATCACAGGGGAACACTGAAGCTTTCTTT
TRBD2 | . | TRBJ2-7 | TRBV7-2 | CASSLTTSGGPSEQYF | TGTGCCAGCAGCTTAACGACTAGCGGGGGGCCGAGCGAGCAGTACTTC
. | . | TRBJ1-4 | TRBV5-4 | CASSRDATTVEKLFF | TGTGCCAGCAGCCGGGACGCAACGACGGTTGAAAAACTGTTTTTT
TRBD1 | few | TRBJ1-4 | TRBV20-1 | CSASDRAREKLFF | TGCAGTGCTAGTGACAGGGCGAGGGAAAAACTGTTTTTT
. | . | TRBJ2-1 | TRBV21-1 | CASSKGYEPRTTFF | TGTGCCAGCAGCAAAGGATATGAGCCGCGGACGACGTTCTTC
TRBD2 | . | TRBJ2-3 | TRBV5-4 | CASSFGLAADTQYF | TGTGCCAGCAGCTTCGGACTAGCGGCAGATACGCAGTATTTT
. | . | TRBJ1-6 | TRBV6-5 | CASIKRQGNSPLHF | TGTGCCAGCATAAAACGGCAGGGGAATTCACCCCTCCACTTT
. | . | TRBJ2-1 | TRBV28 | CASSLPLLSSYNEQFF | TGTGCCAGCAGTTTGCCCCTCTTAAGCTCCTACAATGAGCAGTTCTTC
. | . | TRBJ1-5 | TRBV19 | CASSPTGPGTPQHF | TGTGCCAGTAGTCCCACAGGCCCTGGGACGCCCCAGCATTTT
. | . | TRBJ1-1 | TRBV29-1 | CSVGQTRTEAFF | TGCAGCGTTGGACAGACCCGAACTGAAGCTTTCTTT
. | . | TRBJ1-3 | TRBV7-9 | CASSVGDSRNTIYF | TGTGCCAGCAGCGTGGGTGATTCAAGGAACACCATATATTTT
. | . | TRBJ1-1 | TRBV5-4 | CASSSRERNMNTEAFF | TGTGCCAGCAGCTCCCGCGAACGAAACATGAACACTGAAGCTTTCTTT
. | . | TRBJ1-1 | TRBV21-1 | CASSSWTSEAFF | TGTGCCAGCAGCAGTTGGACGAGTGAAGCTTTCTTT
. | once | TRBJ1-2 | TRBV27 | CASRRAGTNYGYTF | TGTGCCAGCAGGAGGGCCGGGACTAACTATGGCTACACCTTC
. | . | TRBJ2-5 | TRBV4-3 | CASSPGGSIETQYF | TGCGCCAGCAGCCCAGGGGGGAGTATAGAGACCCAGTACTTC
. | few | TRBJ1-6 | TRBV25-1 | CASGDHSNNSPLHF | TGTGCCAGCGGGGACCACTCCAATAATTCACCCCTCCACTTT
. | . | TRBJ1-4 | TRBV5-1 | CASSLARGEAEKLFF | TGCGCCAGCAGCTTGGCTAGGGGCGAGGCTGAAAAACTGTTTTTT
. | . | TRBJ1-2 | TRBV7-2 | CASSLYRDTNYGYTF | TGTGCCAGCAGCCTATACAGGGACACTAACTATGGCTACACCTTC
. | few | TRBJ1-3 | TRBV7-3 | CASSPTGGTGNTIYF | TGTGCCAGCAGTCCCACCGGGGGTACTGGAAACACCATATATTTT
. | . | TRBJ2-5 | TRBV3-1/TRBV3-2 | CASSQRDETQYF | TGTGCCAGCAGCCAACGGGACGAGACCCAGTACTTC
. | . | TRBJ2-1 | TRBV2 | CALRRSEDNEQFF | TGTGCCCTTAGGCGTTCCGAGGACAATGAGCAGTTCTTC
TRBD1 | . | TRBJ2-7 | TRBV7-8 | CASSLEFVGSGTGRWYEQYF | TGTGCCAGCAGCTTAGAATTCGTAGGTTCCGGGACAGGGAGGTGGTACGAGCAGTACTTC
. | few | TRBJ1-2 | TRBV7-9 | CASSLASDKPADGYTF | TGTGCCAGCAGCTTAGCGTCAGACAAACCTGCGGATGGCTACACCTTC
TRBD1 | . | TRBJ1-3 | TRBV6-5 | CASSRTGSSLSTIYF | TGTGCCAGCAGTCGGACAGGCTCTTCCCTCAGCACCATATATTTT
TRBD1 | . | TRBJ1-1 | TRBV3-1/TRBV3-2 | CASSHRTGKNTEAFF | TGTGCCAGCAGCCACAGGACAGGGAAAAACACTGAAGCTTTCTTT
. | . | TRBJ1-4 | TRBV5-1 | CASSYLGTTNEKLFF | TGCGCCAGCAGCTACCTAGGGACAACTAATGAAAAACTGTTTTTT
. | . | TRBJ2-1 | TRBV27 | CASSFPYNEQFF | TGTGCCAGCAGTTTTCCCTACAATGAGCAGTTCTTC
TRBD2 | . | TRBJ2-3 | TRBV5-5 | CASSPAGVSGRETDTQYF | TGTGCCAGCAGCCCGGCGGGAGTTAGCGGGAGGGAGACAGATACGCAGTATTTT
TRBD1 | . | TRBJ1-1 | TRBV18 | CASSPLQGRGTEAFF | TGTGCCAGCTCACCTTTACAGGGGAGGGGCACTGAAGCTTTCTTT
TRBD2 | . | TRBJ2-5 | TRBV2 | CASSEALRLAGGINQETQYF | TGTGCCAGCAGTGAAGCGCTTCGACTAGCGGGAGGTATAAACCAAGAGACCCAGTACTTC
. | . | TRBJ2-3 | TRBV19 | CASSIAGSDTQYF | TGTGCCAGTAGTATAGCGGGTTCAGATACGCAGTATTTT
. | . | TRBJ1-1 | TRBV2 | CASANRADTEAFF | TGTGCCAGCGCGAACAGGGCTGACACTGAAGCTTTCTTT
TRBD2 | once | TRBJ2-3 | TRBV4-2 | CASSQVPTSPLAGGRADTQYF | TGTGCCAGCAGCCAAGTCCCCACGAGCCCCCTAGCGGGAGGGCGGGCAGATACGCAGTATTTT
. | . | TRBJ2-1 | TRBV5-5 | CASSLTVNNEQFF | TGTGCCAGCAGCCTGACCGTGAACAATGAGCAGTTCTTC
TRBD1 | . | TRBJ1-2 | TRBV3-1/TRBV3-2 | CASSPGQGANYGYTF | TGTGCCAGCAGCCCGGGACAGGGAGCTAACTATGGCTACACCTTC